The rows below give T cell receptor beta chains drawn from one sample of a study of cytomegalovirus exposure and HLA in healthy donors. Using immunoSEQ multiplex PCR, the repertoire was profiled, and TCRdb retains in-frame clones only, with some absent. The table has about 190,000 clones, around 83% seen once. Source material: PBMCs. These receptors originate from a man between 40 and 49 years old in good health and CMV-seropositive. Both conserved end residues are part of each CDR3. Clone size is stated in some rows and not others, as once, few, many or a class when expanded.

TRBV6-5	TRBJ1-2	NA	CASSYGTALGGYTF
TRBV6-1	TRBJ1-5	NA	CASSDRGNQPQHF
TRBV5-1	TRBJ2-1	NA	CASSLKGSGSINEQFF
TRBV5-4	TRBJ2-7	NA	CASSLVKGHEQYF
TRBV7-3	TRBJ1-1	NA	CASSLDRGATEAFF
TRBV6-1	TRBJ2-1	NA	CASSPLAGGHNEQFF
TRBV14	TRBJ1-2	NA	CASSLRQGAIIGYTF
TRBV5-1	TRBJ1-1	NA	CASSLAGMNTEAFF
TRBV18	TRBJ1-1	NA	CASSPSPTGNTEAFF
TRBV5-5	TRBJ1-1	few	CASSLGTLNTEAFF
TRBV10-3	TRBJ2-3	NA	CAISESRGGTDTQYF
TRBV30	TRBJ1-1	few	CAWSVGQILAEAFF
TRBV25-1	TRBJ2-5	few	CASSEEMGQGGETQYF
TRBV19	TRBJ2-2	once	CASNLLVNTGELFF
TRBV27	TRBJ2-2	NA	CASSPLLRDSWMFF
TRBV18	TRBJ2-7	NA	CASSPGTSGSYEQYF
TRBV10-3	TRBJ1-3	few	CAISEPSGVQGRSGNTIYF
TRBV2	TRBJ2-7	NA	CASSGVGQGINEQYF
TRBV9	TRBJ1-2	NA	CASSVTGADYGYTF
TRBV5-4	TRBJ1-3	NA	CASRSRGSGNTIYF
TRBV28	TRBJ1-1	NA	CASSVLGRYTEAFF
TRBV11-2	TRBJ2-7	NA	CASSLGQTYEQYF
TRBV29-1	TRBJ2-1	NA	CSVGERSPYNEQFF
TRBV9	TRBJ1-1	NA	CASSVGQGVGTEAFF
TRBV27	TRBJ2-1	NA	CASGRTSGRNEQFF
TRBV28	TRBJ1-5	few	CASSFGAGGLGNQPQHF
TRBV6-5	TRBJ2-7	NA	CASNEQGGVSEQYF
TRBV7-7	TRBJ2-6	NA	CASSLVAGTGANGLTF
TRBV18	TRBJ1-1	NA	CASSPKLQDSGTEAFF
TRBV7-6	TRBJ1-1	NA	CASSYSVGQGSATEAFF
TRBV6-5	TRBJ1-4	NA	CASGTRTTNEKLFF
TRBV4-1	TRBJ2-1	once	CASSQKGRLAGLLGEQFF
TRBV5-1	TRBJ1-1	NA	CASKQGARTEAFF
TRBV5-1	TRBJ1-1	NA	CASSVGQGRCFF
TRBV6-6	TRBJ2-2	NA	CASLKQNTGELFF
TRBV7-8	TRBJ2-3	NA	CASSRTSGTTDTQYF
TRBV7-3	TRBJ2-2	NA	CASSFFASTGELFF
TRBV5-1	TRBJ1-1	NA	CASSLDGRNTEAFF
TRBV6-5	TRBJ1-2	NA	CASSSHPGRGHGYTF
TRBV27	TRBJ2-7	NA	CASSSRQGYTYEQYF
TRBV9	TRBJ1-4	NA	CASSVDPGTATNEKLFF
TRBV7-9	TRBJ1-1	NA	CASSPTRRGSTEAFF
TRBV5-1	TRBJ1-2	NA	CASSRESTDYGYTF
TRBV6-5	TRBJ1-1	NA	CASSASGLKF
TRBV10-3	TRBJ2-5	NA	CAISKGQQETQYF